The clone carrying this T cell receptor (beta chain) occurred a few times. Its antigen remains unidentified. The data stem from a study of T cells after yellow fever vaccination. Regarding the study as a whole: Reappearance after the booster was seen for most primary-vaccination clones, at 95% to 97% CD4 and less than 90% CD8. Weaker overall was a secondary response that nonetheless peaked faster, on day 5 versus 15.

With 6 bases removed from V and 2 bases from J, the gap between germline ends came to 14 bases. The CDR3 consists of 13 residues. Germline V gene lookup returns CDR1 DFQATT and CDR2 SNEGSKA (reference sequence). UMIs and a universal primer site were added when TCR cDNA was made by 5'RACE template switching. TCRdb reanalysed the 5' RACE reads using MiXCR and keeps one entry per CDR3 protein. The profile shows hundreds of thousands of distinct CDR3 sequences, more than 9% of them singletons. This sample comprised PBMCs, obtained on the day of the yellow fever booster vaccination. The sequence was obtained from a man aged 25-45 years who received the YFV17D yellow fever vaccine. This chain links TRBV20-1 with TRBJ2-7, with D unresolved. For the CDR3, the DNA is TGCAGTGCAACACGACCCGAGGCCTACGAGCAGTACTTC. Translating gives CSATRPEAYEQYF.